This TCR beta chain stems from a study of T cell responses to AZD1222 COVID-19 vaccine. Points from the study as a whole: Spike-specific TCR breadth and depth went up after people got two AZD1222 doses. The study reported that nearly half of spike-specific TCRs target unmutated variant regions.

Pooled samples include second doses given at about 4 or 12 weeks. The V gene end was trimmed by 6 bases and the J gene end by 11 bases; junction bases not matched to a gene: 10. Per the germline V gene, CDR1 is MNHNY and CDR2 is SVGAGI (reference sequence). The CDR3 is made up of 12 amino acids. On this clone itself: No antigen is known for it.

The data were produced by immunoSEQ multiplex PCR, yet TCRdb's version contains in-frame clones alone and is incomplete. The data show 100,000 or so clones, with approximately 87% seen just once and 10% held by the top ten. This chain links TRBV6-6 with TRBJ2-7; 7 nucleotides agree with TRBD1. The sample here was peripheral blood, taken 28 days after the second AZD1222 dose. The clonotype originates from an adult who received the AZD1222 COVID-19 vaccine. The CDR3 DNA reads TGTGCCAGCAGCCCCGGACAGGCTCAAGAGTACTTC. Translated, it gives CASSPGQAQEYF.